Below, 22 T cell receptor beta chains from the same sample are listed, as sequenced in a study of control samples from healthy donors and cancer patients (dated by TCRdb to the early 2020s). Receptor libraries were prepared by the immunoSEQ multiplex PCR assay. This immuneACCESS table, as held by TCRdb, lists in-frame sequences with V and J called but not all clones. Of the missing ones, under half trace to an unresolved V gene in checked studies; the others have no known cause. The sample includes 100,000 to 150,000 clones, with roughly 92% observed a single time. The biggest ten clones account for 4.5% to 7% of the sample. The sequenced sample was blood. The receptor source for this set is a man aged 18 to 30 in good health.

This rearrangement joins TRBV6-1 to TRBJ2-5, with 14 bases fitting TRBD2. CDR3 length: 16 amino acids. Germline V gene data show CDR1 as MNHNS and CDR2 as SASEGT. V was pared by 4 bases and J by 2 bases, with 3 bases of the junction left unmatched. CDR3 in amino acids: CASSGLAGGMQETQYF. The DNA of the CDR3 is TGTGCCAGCAGTGGACTAGCGGGGGGGATGCAAGAGACCCAGTACTTC.

The CDR3 sequence: CASSLSPGQGAPNYGYTF. In nucleotides, the CDR3 is TGTGCCAGCAGTTTATCCCCGGGACAGGGGGCCCCCAACTATGGCTACACCTTC. The chain couples TRBV27 to TRBJ1-2; 12 bases align to TRBD1. Germline V gene data show CDR1 as MNHEY and CDR2 as SMNVEV (reference sequence). The CDR3 runs to 18 residues. Trimming removed 0 bases from V and 2 bases from J; junction bases left unmatched: 7.

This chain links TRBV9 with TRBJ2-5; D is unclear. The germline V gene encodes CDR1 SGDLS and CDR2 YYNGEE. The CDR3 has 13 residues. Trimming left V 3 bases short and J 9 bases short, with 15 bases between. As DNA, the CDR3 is TGTGCCAGCAGCGACGGCAGCCGTGGGGCCCAGTACTTC. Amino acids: CASSDGSRGAQYF.

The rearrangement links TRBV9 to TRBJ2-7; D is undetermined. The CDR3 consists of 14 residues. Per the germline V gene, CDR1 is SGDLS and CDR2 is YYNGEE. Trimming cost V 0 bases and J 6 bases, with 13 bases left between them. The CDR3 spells CASSVEVVLGEQYF. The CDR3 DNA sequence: TGTGCCAGCAGCGTAGAAGTAGTGTTGGGCGAGCAGTACTTC.

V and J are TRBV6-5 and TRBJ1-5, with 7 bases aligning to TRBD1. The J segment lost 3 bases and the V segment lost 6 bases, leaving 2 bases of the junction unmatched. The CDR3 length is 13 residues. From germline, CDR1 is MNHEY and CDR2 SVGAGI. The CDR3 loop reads CASRGQYNQPQHF. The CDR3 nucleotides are TGTGCCAGCAGGGGACAGTACAATCAGCCCCAGCATTTT.

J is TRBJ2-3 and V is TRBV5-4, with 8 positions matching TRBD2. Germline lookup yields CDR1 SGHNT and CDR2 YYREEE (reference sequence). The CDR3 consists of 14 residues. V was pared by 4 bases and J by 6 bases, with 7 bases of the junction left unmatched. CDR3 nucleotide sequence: TGTGCCAGCAGCAAGGGACTAGTTACCGATACGCAGTATTTT. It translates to CASSKGLVTDTQYF.

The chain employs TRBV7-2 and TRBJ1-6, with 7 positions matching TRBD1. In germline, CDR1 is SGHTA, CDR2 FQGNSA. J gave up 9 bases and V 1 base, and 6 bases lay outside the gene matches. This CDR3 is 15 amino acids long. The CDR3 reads CASSLEGAGGSPLHF. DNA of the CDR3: TGTGCCAGCAGCTTAGAGGGGGCAGGGGGTTCACCCCTCCACTTT.

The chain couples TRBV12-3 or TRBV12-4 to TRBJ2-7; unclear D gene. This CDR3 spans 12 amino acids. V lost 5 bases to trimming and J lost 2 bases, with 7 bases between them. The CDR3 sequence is CASSAGPYEQYF. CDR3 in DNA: TGTGCCAGCAGTGCCGGACCCTACGAGCAGTACTTC.

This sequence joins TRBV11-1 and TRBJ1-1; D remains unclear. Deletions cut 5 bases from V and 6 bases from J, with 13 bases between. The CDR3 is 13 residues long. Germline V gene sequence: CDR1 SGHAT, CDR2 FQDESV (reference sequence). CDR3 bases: TGTGCCAGCAGCCCCCCCGGGTTCTCTGAAGCTTTCTTT. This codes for CASSPPGFSEAFF.

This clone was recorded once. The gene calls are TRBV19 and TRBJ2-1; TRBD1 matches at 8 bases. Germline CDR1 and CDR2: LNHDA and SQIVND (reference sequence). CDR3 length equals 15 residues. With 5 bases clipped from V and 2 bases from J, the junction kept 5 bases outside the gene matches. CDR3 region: CASSSRTGTYNEQFF. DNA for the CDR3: TGTGCCAGTAGTTCCCGGACAGGGACCTACAATGAGCAGTTCTTC.

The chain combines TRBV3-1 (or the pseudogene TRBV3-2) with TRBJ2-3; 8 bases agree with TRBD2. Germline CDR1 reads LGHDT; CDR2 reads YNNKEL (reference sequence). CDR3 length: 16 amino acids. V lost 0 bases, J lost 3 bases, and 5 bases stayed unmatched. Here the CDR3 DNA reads TGTGCCAGCAGCCAAGATGCGAGCGGGGGAACAGATACGCAGTATTTT. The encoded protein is CASSQDASGGTDTQYF.

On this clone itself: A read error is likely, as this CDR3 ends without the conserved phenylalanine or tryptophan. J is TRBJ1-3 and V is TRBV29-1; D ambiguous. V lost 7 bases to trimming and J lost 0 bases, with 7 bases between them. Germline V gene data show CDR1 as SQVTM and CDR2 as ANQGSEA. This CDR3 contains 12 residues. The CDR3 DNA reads TGCAGCGCTTTATACTCTGGAAACACCATATATCTT. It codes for CSALYSGNTIYL.

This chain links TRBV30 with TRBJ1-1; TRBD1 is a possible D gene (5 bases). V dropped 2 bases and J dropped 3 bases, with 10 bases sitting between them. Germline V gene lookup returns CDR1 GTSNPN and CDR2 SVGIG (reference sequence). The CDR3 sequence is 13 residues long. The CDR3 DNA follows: TGTGCCTGGAGTTCCGGGGGGGACACTGAAGCTTTCTTT. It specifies CAWSSGGDTEAFF.

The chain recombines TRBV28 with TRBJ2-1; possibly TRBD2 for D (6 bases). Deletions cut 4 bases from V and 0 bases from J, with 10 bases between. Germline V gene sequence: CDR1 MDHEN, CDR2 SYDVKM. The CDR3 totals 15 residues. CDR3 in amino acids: CASSSGESSYNEQFF. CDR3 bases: TGTGCCAGCAGTTCGGGGGAGAGCTCCTACAATGAGCAGTTCTTC.

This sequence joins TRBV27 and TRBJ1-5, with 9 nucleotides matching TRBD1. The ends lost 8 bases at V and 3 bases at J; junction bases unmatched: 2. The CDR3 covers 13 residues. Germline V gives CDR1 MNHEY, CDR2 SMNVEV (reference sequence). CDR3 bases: TGTGCCAGCCGGACAGGGGACAATCAGCCCCAGCATTTT. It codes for CASRTGDNQPQHF.

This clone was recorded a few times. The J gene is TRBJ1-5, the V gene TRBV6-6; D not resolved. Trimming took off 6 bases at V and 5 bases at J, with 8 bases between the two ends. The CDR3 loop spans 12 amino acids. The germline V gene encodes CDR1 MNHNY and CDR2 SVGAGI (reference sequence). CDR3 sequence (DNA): TGTGCCAGCAGGGCGGCTGATCAGCCCCAGCATTTT. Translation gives CASRAADQPQHF.

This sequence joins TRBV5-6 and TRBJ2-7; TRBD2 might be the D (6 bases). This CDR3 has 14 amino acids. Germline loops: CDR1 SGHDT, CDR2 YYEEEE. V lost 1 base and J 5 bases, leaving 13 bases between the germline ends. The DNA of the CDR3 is TGTGCCAGCAGCTTGTTGGATCCGGGGGACGAGCAGTACTTC. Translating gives CASSLLDPGDEQYF.

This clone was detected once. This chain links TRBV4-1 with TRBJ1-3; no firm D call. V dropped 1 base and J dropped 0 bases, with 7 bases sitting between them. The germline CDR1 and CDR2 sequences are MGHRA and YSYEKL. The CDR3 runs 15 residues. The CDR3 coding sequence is TGCGCCAGCAGCCAAGGCGGGTACTCTGGAAACACCATATATTTT. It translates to CASSQGGYSGNTIYF.

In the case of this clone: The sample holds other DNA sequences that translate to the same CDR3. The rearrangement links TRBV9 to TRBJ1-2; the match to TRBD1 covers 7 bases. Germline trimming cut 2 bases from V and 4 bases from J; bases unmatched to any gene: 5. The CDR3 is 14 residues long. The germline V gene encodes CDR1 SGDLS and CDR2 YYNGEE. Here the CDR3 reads CASSVDRVGYGYTF. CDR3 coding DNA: TGTGCCAGCAGCGTTGACAGGGTTGGCTATGGCTACACCTTC.

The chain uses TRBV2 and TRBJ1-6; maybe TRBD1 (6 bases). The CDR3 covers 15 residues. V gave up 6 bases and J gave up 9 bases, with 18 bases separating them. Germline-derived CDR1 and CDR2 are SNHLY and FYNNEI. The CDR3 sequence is CASRAITGLVSPLHF. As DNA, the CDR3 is TGTGCCAGCAGGGCAATTACAGGGCTGGTTTCACCCCTCCACTTT.

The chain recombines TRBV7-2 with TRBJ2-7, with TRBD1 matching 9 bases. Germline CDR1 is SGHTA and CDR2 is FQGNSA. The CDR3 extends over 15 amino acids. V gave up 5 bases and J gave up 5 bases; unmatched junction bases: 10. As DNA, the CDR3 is TGTGCCAGCAGCGAACCGGGACAGGGAATTGACGAGCAGTACTTC. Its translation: CASSEPGQGIDEQYF. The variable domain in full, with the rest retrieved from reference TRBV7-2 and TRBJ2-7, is GAGVSQSPSNKVTEKGKDVELRCDPISGHTALYWYRQSLGQGLEFLIYFQGNSAPDKSGLPSDRFSAERTGGSVSTLTIQRTQQEDSAVYLCASSEPGQGIDEQYFGPGTRLTVT.

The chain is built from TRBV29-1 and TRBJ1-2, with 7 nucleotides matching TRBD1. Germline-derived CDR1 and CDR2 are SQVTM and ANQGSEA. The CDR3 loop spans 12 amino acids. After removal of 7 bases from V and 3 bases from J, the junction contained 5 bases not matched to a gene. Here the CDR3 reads CSASQGDYGYTF. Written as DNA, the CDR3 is TGCAGCGCCAGCCAGGGGGACTATGGCTACACCTTC.